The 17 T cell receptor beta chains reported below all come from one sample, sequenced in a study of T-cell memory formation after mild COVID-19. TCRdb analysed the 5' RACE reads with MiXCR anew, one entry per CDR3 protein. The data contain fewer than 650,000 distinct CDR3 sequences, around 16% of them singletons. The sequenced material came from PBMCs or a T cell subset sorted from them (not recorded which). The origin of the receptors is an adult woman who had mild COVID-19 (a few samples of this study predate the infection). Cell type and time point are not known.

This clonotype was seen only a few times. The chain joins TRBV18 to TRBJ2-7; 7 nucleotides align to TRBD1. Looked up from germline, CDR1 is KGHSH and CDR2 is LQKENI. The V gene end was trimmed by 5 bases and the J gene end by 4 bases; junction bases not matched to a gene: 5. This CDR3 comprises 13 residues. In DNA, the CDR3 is TGTGCCAGCTCAGCCGGGACAGAGTACGAGCAGTACTTC. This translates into CASSAGTEYEQYF.

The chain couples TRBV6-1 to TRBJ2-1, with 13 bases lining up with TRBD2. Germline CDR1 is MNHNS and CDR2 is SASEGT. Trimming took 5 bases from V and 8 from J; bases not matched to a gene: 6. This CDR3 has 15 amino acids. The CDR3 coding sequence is TGTGCCAGCAGTCAAACTAGCGGGGGGGCCCATGAGCAGTTCTTC. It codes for CASSQTSGGAHEQFF.

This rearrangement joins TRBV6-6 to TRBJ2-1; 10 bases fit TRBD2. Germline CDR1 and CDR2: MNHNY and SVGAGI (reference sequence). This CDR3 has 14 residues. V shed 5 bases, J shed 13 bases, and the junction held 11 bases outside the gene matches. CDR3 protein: CASSPSGSPRGQFF. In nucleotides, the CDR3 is TGTGCCAGCAGTCCTAGCGGGAGCCCACGGGGTCAGTTCTTC.

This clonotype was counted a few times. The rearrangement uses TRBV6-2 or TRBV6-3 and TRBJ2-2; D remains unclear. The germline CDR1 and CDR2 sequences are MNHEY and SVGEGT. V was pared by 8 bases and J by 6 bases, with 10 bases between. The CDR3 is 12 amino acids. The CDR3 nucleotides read TGTGCCAGCCACACTTCCGCCGGGGAGCTGTTTTTT. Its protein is CASHTSAGELFF.

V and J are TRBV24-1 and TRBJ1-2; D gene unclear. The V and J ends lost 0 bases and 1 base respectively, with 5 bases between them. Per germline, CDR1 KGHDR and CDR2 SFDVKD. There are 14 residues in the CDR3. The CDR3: CATSDLDHNYGYTF. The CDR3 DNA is TGTGCCACCAGTGATTTGGACCATAACTATGGCTACACCTTC.

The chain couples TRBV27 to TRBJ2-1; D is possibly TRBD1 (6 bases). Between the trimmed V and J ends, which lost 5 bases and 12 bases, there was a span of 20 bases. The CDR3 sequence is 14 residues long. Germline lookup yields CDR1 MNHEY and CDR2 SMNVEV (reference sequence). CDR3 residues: CASSKQGPVGGQFF. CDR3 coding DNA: TGTGCCAGCAGTAAGCAGGGGCCGGTCGGCGGGCAGTTCTTC.

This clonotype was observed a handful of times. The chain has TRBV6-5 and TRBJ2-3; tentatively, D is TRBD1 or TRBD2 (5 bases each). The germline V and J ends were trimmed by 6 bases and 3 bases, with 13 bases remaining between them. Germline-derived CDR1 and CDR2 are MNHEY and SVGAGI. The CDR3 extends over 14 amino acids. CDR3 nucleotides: TGTGCCAGCAGCCCGGGACGGATGACAGATACGCAGTATTTT. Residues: CASSPGRMTDTQYF.

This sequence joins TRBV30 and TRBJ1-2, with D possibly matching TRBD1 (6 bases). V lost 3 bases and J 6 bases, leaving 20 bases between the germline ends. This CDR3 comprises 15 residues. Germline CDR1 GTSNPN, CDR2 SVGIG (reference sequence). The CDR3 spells CAWSARGGGQDGYTF. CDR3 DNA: TGTGCCTGGAGCGCCCGCGGGGGGGGGCAGGATGGCTACACCTTC.

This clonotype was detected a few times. CDR3 bases: TGCGCCAGCAGCTTGGATTGGCCACCATCCTACGAGCAGTACTTC. Translated: CASSLDWPPSYEQYF. The chain carries TRBV5-1 and TRBJ2-7; D is uncertain. V was trimmed by 0 bases and J by 1 base, leaving 11 bases between them. The CDR3 covers 15 residues. Germline CDR1 reads SGHRS; CDR2 reads YFSETQ.

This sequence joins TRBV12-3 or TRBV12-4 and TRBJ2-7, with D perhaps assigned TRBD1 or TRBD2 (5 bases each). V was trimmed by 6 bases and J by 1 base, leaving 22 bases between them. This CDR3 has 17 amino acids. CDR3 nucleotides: TGTGCCAGCAGCTTTGGGACGCGTGCACAGACTTCCTACGAGCAGTACTTC. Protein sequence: CASSFGTRAQTSYEQYF.

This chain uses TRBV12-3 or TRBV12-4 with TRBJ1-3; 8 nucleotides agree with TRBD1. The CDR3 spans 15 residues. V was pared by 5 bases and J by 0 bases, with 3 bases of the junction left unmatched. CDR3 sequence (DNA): TGTGCCAGCAGTACCACAGGGGGCTCTGGAAACACCATATATTTT. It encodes CASSTTGGSGNTIYF.

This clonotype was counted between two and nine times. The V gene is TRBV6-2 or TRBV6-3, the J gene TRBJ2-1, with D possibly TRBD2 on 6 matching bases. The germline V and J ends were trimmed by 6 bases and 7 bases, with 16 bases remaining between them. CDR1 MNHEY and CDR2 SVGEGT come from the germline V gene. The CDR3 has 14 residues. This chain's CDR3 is CASRPIGSENEQFF. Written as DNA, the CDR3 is TGTGCCAGCAGGCCCATCGGGAGTGAGAATGAGCAGTTCTTC.

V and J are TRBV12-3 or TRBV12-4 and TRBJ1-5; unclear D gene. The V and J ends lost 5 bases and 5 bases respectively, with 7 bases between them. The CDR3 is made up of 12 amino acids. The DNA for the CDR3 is TGTGCCAGCAGTCCCAATGATCAGCCCCAGCATTTT. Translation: CASSPNDQPQHF.

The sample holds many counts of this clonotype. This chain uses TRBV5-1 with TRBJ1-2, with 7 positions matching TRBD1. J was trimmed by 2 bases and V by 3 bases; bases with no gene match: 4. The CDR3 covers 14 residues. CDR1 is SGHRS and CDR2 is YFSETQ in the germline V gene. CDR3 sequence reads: CASSYKTGNYGYTF. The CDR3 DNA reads TGCGCCAGCAGCTACAAGACAGGGAACTATGGCTACACCTTC. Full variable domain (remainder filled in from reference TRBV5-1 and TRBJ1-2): KAGVTQTPRYLIKTRGQQVTLSCSPISGHRSVSWYQQTPGQGLQFLFEYFSETQRNKGNFPGRFSGRQFSNSRSEMNVSTLELGDSALYLCASSYKTGNYGYTFGSGTRLTVV.

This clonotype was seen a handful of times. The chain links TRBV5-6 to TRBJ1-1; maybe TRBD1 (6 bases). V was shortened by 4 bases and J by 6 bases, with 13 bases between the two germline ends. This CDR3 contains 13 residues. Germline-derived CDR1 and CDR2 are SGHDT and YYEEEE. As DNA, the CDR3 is TGTGCCAGCAGCCTCCGAGGGGGGGCTGAAGCTTTCTTT. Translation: CASSLRGGAEAFF.

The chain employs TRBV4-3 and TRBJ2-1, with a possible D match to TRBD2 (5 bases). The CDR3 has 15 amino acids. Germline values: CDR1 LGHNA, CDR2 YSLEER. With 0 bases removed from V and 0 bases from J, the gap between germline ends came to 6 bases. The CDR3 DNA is TGCGCCAGCAGCCAAGACGGGATCTCCTACAATGAGCAGTTCTTC. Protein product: CASSQDGISYNEQFF.

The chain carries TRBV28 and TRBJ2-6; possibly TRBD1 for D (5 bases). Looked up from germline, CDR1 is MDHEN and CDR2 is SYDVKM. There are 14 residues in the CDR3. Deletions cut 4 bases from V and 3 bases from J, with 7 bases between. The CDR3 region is CASSSQGGANVLTF. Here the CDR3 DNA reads TGTGCCAGCAGTTCGCAGGGTGGGGCCAACGTCCTGACTTTC.